These 32 T cell receptor beta chains originate from one sample sequenced in a study of CD8 T cell repertoires and HIV-1 epitope variants. Their antigen targets remain unknown. Generated by immunoSEQ multiplex PCR, the TCRdb table keeps only in-frame clones and is missing some. Here the sample spans around 4,900 clones, roughly 70% being singletons. Sequenced: cultured CD8+ T cells derived from PBMCs. The origin of the receptors is a male donor with HIV.

This chain uses TRBV5-6 with TRBJ2-7, with 7 bases aligning to TRBD1. With V trimmed by 1 base and J by 3 bases, 7 bases remained unmatched. The CDR3 contains 15 residues. The germline V gene encodes CDR1 SGHDT and CDR2 YYEEEE. In DNA, the CDR3 is TGTGCCAGCAGCTTGTTGCTGCAGGGGGACTACGAGCAGTACTTC. Its protein is CASSLLLQGDYEQYF.

This chain connects TRBV5-1 to TRBJ1-1, with D hard to call. Germline CDR1 and CDR2: SGHRS and YFSETQ. Trimming pared 0 bases from V and 1 base from J, leaving 13 bases between. The CDR3 is 16 amino acids. The CDR3 DNA follows: TGCGCCAGCAGCTTGGCCTTCTCTGGGTCGAACACTGAAGCTTTCTTT. Its translation is CASSLAFSGSNTEAFF.

The rearrangement joins TRBV5-5 to TRBJ2-2, with D possibly matching TRBD1 (6 bases). This CDR3 is built from 16 residues. V gave up 0 bases and J gave up 4 bases, with 13 bases separating them. Germline CDR1 is SGHKS and CDR2 is YYEKEE (reference sequence). The CDR3 DNA reads as TGTGCCAGCAGCTTGGTTCCGGACAGCAGCACCGGGGAGCTGTTTTTT. Its protein product is CASSLVPDSSTGELFF.

J is TRBJ2-3 and V is TRBV18; TRBD1 matches 10 bases. The CDR3 sequence is 15 residues long. Germline values: CDR1 KGHSH, CDR2 LQKENI. V gave up 5 bases and J gave up 1 base; unmatched junction bases: 3. CDR3 region: CASSDRGRGTDTQYF. CDR3 DNA sequence: TGTGCCAGCTCAGACAGGGGGCGGGGCACAGATACGCAGTATTTT.

The V call is TRBV4-1, the J call TRBJ2-7, with TRBD1 identical over 11 bases. The length of the CDR3 is 16 residues. The trim removed 3 bases at V and 2 bases at J, leaving 6 bases unmatched. From germline, CDR1 is MGHRA and CDR2 YSYEKL. Here the CDR3 reads CASSQEPGQGAYEQYF. The CDR3 bases are TGCGCCAGCAGCCAGGAGCCGGGACAGGGGGCCTACGAGCAGTACTTC.

The rearrangement uses TRBV4-3 and TRBJ2-7; D remains unclear. Trimming shortened V by 0 bases and J by 0 bases, and 9 bases separated the two germline ends. The germline V gene has CDR1 LGHNA and CDR2 YSLEER. The CDR3 covers 15 residues. The CDR3 region is CASSQDPAYSYEQYF. The CDR3 nucleotides are TGCGCCAGCAGCCAAGATCCAGCGTACTCCTACGAGCAGTACTTC.

The chain couples TRBV2 to TRBJ2-1; 9 bases fit TRBD2. This CDR3 region has 16 residues. Trimming took 7 bases from V and 6 from J; bases not matched to a gene: 13. Germline CDR1 SNHLY, CDR2 FYNNEI. CDR3 amino acids: CASTALVAGVGNEQFF. CDR3 in DNA: TGTGCCAGCACCGCCTTGGTAGCGGGAGTTGGCAATGAGCAGTTCTTC.

This clone was picked up one time. The chain employs TRBV5-1 and TRBJ2-4; 12 nucleotides agree with TRBD2. J gave up 6 bases and V 0 bases, and 7 bases lay outside the gene matches. This CDR3 contains 17 residues. Germline lookup yields CDR1 SGHRS and CDR2 YFSETQ. The CDR3 DNA follows: TGCGCCAGCAGCTTGGGCCCTAGCGGGGGGGCCGCAAACATTCAGTACTTC. This translates into CASSLGPSGGAANIQYF.

This clone was found a few times. The chain has TRBV6-1 and TRBJ1-2, with 9 bases aligning to TRBD1. Germline CDR1 and CDR2: MNHNS and SASEGT. The CDR3 runs 15 residues. After removal of 4 bases from V and 3 bases from J, the junction contained 6 bases not matched to a gene. The CDR3 spells CASSGPDRGDYGYTF. CDR3 in DNA: TGTGCCAGCAGTGGACCGGACAGGGGAGACTATGGCTACACCTTC.

The V gene is TRBV7-8, the J gene TRBJ2-7; D is tentatively TRBD1 or TRBD2 (5 bases each). With 5 bases removed from V and 4 bases from J, the gap between germline ends came to 12 bases. The CDR3 sequence is 13 residues long. The germline gives CDR1 SGHVS, CDR2 FQNEAQ. The CDR3 nucleotides read TGTGCCAGCAGCCTCCGGGACGGTTACGAGCAGTACTTC. Amino acids: CASSLRDGYEQYF.

This clone appeared a single time. J is TRBJ1-1 and V is TRBV27; D is undetermined. Germline V CDR1 and CDR2: MNHEY, SMNVEV (reference sequence). Trimming pared 1 base from V and 3 bases from J, leaving 9 bases between. CDR3 length equals 14 residues. The CDR3 sequence is CASSLYQRDTEAFF. In nucleotides, the CDR3 is TGTGCCAGCAGTTTATATCAGAGGGACACTGAAGCTTTCTTT.

The rearrangement links TRBV7-2 to TRBJ2-4; D may be TRBD1 or TRBD2 (5 bases each). The germline CDR1 and CDR2 sequences are SGHTA and FQGNSA. The CDR3 is 15 amino acids. Trimming removed 5 bases from V and 0 bases from J, with 11 bases in between. The CDR3 DNA reads TGTGCCAGCAGCCCCGGGGCCCTAGCCAAAAACATTCAGTACTTC. Translation gives CASSPGALAKNIQYF.

The rearrangement links TRBV19 to TRBJ2-2; TRBD1 matches at 7 bases. The V segment lost 1 base and the J segment 4 bases; nucleotides outside the gene matches: 12. The CDR3 is 18 residues long. Germline lookup yields CDR1 LNHDA and CDR2 SQIVND (reference sequence). CDR3 coding DNA: TGTGCCAGTAGTATAGCCCTTGGAGAGGGGGCCTTCACCGGGGAGCTGTTTTTT. Protein: CASSIALGEGAFTGELFF.

The rearrangement links TRBV11-2 to TRBJ2-7; 7 bases fit TRBD2. The CDR3 runs to 15 residues. Germline V gene lookup returns CDR1 SGHAT and CDR2 FQNNGV. With V trimmed by 1 base and J by 2 bases, 5 bases remained unmatched. This CDR3 is CASSLVGGGAYEQYF. CDR3 DNA sequence: TGTGCCAGCAGCTTAGTGGGCGGGGGTGCCTACGAGCAGTACTTC.

This chain links TRBV2 with TRBJ1-2; 9 bases match TRBD1. With V trimmed by 6 bases and J by 4 bases, 9 bases remained unmatched. The V gene's germline CDR1 is SNHLY and CDR2 FYNNEI. CDR3 length equals 15 residues. For the CDR3, the DNA is TGTGCCAGCAGGTCCGGGACAGGGAGCGGCTATGGCTACACCTTC. Its protein is CASRSGTGSGYGYTF.

This clone has just a few counts. The CDR3 DNA reads TGTGCCACCAGCAGGGACAGGGACCCTGTCAATGAGCAGTTCTTC. Amino acids: CATSRDRDPVNEQFF. The genes are TRBV15 and TRBJ2-1, with 8 bases identical to TRBD1. Germline V gene lookup returns CDR1 LNHNV and CDR2 YYDKDF (reference sequence). The V segment lost 3 bases and the J segment 6 bases; nucleotides outside the gene matches: 7. The CDR3 consists of 15 residues.

The CDR3 nucleotides read TGTGCCAGCAGTAGCCCCGGGACAGCATACAATGAGCAGTTCTTC. It specifies CASSSPGTAYNEQFF. V gene TRBV2 combines with J gene TRBJ2-1; 7 bases are shared with TRBD1. Germline CDR1 SNHLY, CDR2 FYNNEI. The CDR3 is made up of 15 amino acids. After removal of 5 bases from V and 4 bases from J, the junction contained 8 bases not matched to a gene.

V gene TRBV2 combines with J gene TRBJ1-5, with D possibly being TRBD1 (5 bases). Germline V gives CDR1 SNHLY, CDR2 FYNNEI. The germline V and J ends were trimmed by 3 bases and 4 bases, with 7 bases remaining between them. This CDR3 has 13 amino acids. This CDR3 reads CASSEGRNQPQHF. CDR3 bases: TGTGCCAGCAGTGAGGGGCGTAATCAGCCCCAGCATTTT.

This chain connects TRBV19 to TRBJ2-1, with 11 bases that match TRBD2. J was trimmed by 9 bases and V by 5 bases; bases with no gene match: 15. Germline V gives CDR1 LNHDA, CDR2 SQIVND (reference sequence). CDR3 size: 17 residues. DNA of the CDR3: TGTGCCAGTAGTGAAGTCTCGATAGCGGGAGGGCCAAGTGAGCAGTTCTTC. It yields the protein CASSEVSIAGGPSEQFF. Full variable domain (remainder filled in from reference TRBV19 and TRBJ2-1): DGGITQSPKYLFRKEGQNVTLSCEQNLNHDAMYWYRQDPGQGLRLIYYSQIVNDFQKGDIAEGYSVSREKKESFPLTVTSAQKNPTAFYLCASSEVSIAGGPSEQFFGPGTRLTVL.

V is TRBV6-1 and J is TRBJ2-1, with D possibly TRBD2 on 5 matching bases. The CDR3 is 16 amino acids. Germline values: CDR1 MNHNS, CDR2 SASEGT. The V gene lost 3 bases and the J gene lost 5 bases, with 17 bases spanning the gap. CDR3 nucleotide sequence: TGTGCCAGCAGTGACTACCATCCTGCGGGTCACAATGAGCAGTTCTTC. It translates to CASSDYHPAGHNEQFF.

The chain combines TRBV7-2 with TRBJ2-7; D possibly corresponds to TRBD2 (5 bases). Per germline, CDR1 SGHTA and CDR2 FQGNSA. There are 15 residues in the CDR3. V was pared by 2 bases and J by 4 bases, with 15 bases between. CDR3 region: CASSLHSGGLYEQYF. The CDR3 region has the DNA TGTGCCAGCAGCTTACACAGCGGAGGATTGTACGAGCAGTACTTC.

This clone was picked up a small number of times. The genes are TRBV18 and TRBJ1-2; 7 bases agree with TRBD1. The germline CDR1 and CDR2 sequences are KGHSH and LQKENI. The CDR3 runs to 14 residues. Germline trimming cut 2 bases from V and 4 bases from J; bases unmatched to any gene: 4. DNA for the CDR3: TGTGCCAGCTCACCAGAAGGGGGCCTCTATGGCTACACCTTC. The encoded protein is CASSPEGGLYGYTF.

V usage is TRBV14 and J usage is TRBJ2-7; 9 positions match TRBD1. The CDR3 consists of 17 residues. Losses at the gene ends were 0 bases for V and 3 bases for J; bases not matched to a gene: 9. The germline V gene has CDR1 SGHDN and CDR2 FVKESK. The CDR3 here is CASSQDSTVGQGYEQYF. Written as DNA, the CDR3 is TGTGCCAGCAGCCAAGATTCTACCGTGGGACAGGGCTACGAGCAGTACTTC.

V gene TRBV10-3 combines with J gene TRBJ2-7, with 8 bases that match TRBD1. Germline V lookup: CDR1 ENHRY, CDR2 SYGVKD. The CDR3 is 12 amino acids. The J segment lost 0 bases and the V segment lost 10 bases, leaving 2 bases of the junction unmatched. The CDR3 coding sequence is TGTGCCACCGGGACAGGCTCCTACGAGCAGTACTTC. It yields the protein CATGTGSYEQYF.

The chain is built from TRBV7-9 and TRBJ2-7; possibly TRBD1 or TRBD2 for D (6 bases each). Between the trimmed V and J ends, which lost 0 bases and 5 bases, there was a span of 11 bases. Germline lookup yields CDR1 SEHNR and CDR2 FQNEAQ (reference sequence). The CDR3 covers 14 residues. As DNA, the CDR3 is TGTGCCAGCAGCTTAGCGGGGGGCTGGGACGAGCAGTACTTC. Amino acids: CASSLAGGWDEQYF.

The genes are TRBV30 and TRBJ1-2; tentative D call: TRBD1 (5 bases). Germline V gene sequence: CDR1 GTSNPN, CDR2 SVGIG (reference sequence). Trimming cost V 6 bases and J 4 bases, with 9 bases left between them. The CDR3 consists of 11 residues. In DNA, the CDR3 is TGTGCCTGTCCCGGGGGCTATGGCTACACCTTC. It translates to CACPGGYGYTF.

This rearrangement joins TRBV7-1 to TRBJ2-7, with TRBD1 identical over 7 bases. TRBV7-1 is recorded as an ORF, its role being uncertain. V lost 4 bases, J lost 7 bases, and 10 bases stayed unmatched. The CDR3 runs 14 residues. CDR3 region: CASSLGQYLREQYF. CDR3 in DNA: TGTGCCAGCAGCTTGGGACAGTACCTTCGTGAGCAGTACTTC.

The chain carries TRBV9 and TRBJ2-7, with TRBD2 identical over 8 bases. J gave up 2 bases and V 3 bases, and 7 bases lay outside the gene matches. Germline values: CDR1 SGDLS, CDR2 YYNGEE. This CDR3 contains 15 residues. The CDR3 region is CASSAGGTSPYEQYF. CDR3 coding DNA: TGTGCCAGCAGCGCCGGCGGGACTAGTCCCTACGAGCAGTACTTC.

The chain uses TRBV27 and TRBJ2-2; maybe TRBD2 (7 bases). Germline CDR1 reads MNHEY; CDR2 reads SMNVEV (reference sequence). V was shortened by 3 bases and J by 5 bases, with 22 bases between the two germline ends. This CDR3 region has 18 residues. For the CDR3, the DNA is TGTGCCAGCAGTTTGCTTGACTCCGGGGGGCCGAGAACCGGGGAGCTGTTTTTT. Translating it yields CASSLLDSGGPRTGELFF.

This clone occurred once. The chain employs TRBV19 and TRBJ1-1; 7 bases map to TRBD1. V gave up 5 bases and J gave up 1 base; unmatched junction bases: 7. The CDR3 length is 15 residues. From germline, CDR1 is LNHDA and CDR2 SQIVND (reference sequence). DNA of the CDR3: TGTGCCAGTAGTGCCCGACAGGGCACGAACACTGAAGCTTTCTTT. Translation: CASSARQGTNTEAFF.

In this sample, this clone turned up once. The chain carries TRBV19 and TRBJ2-2, with D possibly matching TRBD2 (5 bases). Germline V gene lookup returns CDR1 LNHDA and CDR2 SQIVND (reference sequence). V lost 7 bases to trimming and J lost 6 bases, with 21 bases between them. CDR3 length equals 16 residues. CDR3: CASTVGLGSGAGELFF. The DNA for the CDR3 is TGTGCCAGTACCGTGGGGTTAGGGTCCGGGGCCGGGGAGCTGTTTTTT.

The chain uses TRBV4-1 and TRBJ1-2, with D unresolved. CDR1 MGHRA and CDR2 YSYEKL come from the germline V gene. V shed 4 bases and J shed 6 bases, with 18 bases lying between them. CDR3 length: 15 amino acids. CDR3 loop: CASSPGMARLDGYTF. The CDR3 DNA sequence: TGCGCCAGCAGCCCAGGTATGGCGCGGCTGGATGGCTACACCTTC.